The clone carrying this T cell receptor beta chain was found once. TCRdb keeps only in-frame clones here, not all; method: immunoSEQ multiplex PCR. Among about 340,000 clones listed, approximately 83% were seen once. Adults between about 18 and 89 years of age took part from more than 20 US areas. This CDR3 spans 13 amino acids. Between the trimmed V and J ends, which lost 6 bases and 1 base, there was a span of 9 bases. In germline, CDR1 is KGHSH, CDR2 LQKENI. This sample was taken from a study of blood T cell repertoires in COVID-19. The material sequenced was PBMCs or T cells enriched from blood (not recorded which). The sequence was collected from a woman aged 35 to 49 with acute COVID-19. V is TRBV18 and J is TRBJ1-1, with D possibly matching TRBD1 (5 bases). The CDR3 region has the DNA TGTGCCAGCTCCGGGGGGGAGAACACTGAAGCTTTCTTT. The encoded protein is CASSGGENTEAFF.